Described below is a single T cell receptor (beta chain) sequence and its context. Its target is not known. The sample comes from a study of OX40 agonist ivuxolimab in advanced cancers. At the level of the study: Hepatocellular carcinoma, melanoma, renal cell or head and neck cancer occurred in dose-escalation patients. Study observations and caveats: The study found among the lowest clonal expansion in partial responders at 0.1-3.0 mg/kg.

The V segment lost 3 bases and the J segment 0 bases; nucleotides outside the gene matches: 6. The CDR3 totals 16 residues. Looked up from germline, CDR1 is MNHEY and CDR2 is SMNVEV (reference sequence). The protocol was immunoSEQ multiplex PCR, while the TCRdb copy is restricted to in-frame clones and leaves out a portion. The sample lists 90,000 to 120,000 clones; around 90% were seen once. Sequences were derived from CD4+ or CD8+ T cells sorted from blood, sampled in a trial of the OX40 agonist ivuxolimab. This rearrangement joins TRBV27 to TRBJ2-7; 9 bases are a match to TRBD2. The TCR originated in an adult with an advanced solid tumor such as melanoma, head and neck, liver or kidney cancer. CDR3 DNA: TGTGCCAGCAGTTTTTACCCGACTAGCGGCTCCTACGAGCAGTACTTC. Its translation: CASSFYPTSGSYEQYF.